These 31 T cell receptor beta chains were sequenced from one sample in a study of blood T cell repertoires in COVID-19. This table comes from immunoSEQ multiplex PCR, and its TCRdb copy is limited to in-frame clones, with some not included. The sample records some 170,000 clones, less than 90% being singletons. Material for sequencing was PBMCs or T cells enriched from blood (not recorded which). The receptor source for this set is a human donor with acute COVID-19. The donor label of this sample is uncertain.

The chain joins TRBV29-1 to TRBJ1-2; D is unresolved. CDR1 and CDR2 (germline): SQVTM, ANQGSEA. Trimming shortened V by 6 bases and J by 5 bases, and 16 bases separated the two germline ends. The CDR3 has 13 residues. This CDR3 is CSVGSSTQYGYTF. CDR3 DNA: TGCAGCGTCGGGTCTTCCACCCAGTATGGCTACACCTTC.

V usage is TRBV11-2 and J usage is TRBJ2-3, with TRBD2 matching over 12 bases. CDR1 and CDR2 from the germline V gene are SGHAT and FQNNGV. J gave up 6 bases and V 5 bases, and 6 bases lay outside the gene matches. The CDR3 contains 15 residues. The DNA of the CDR3 is TGTGCCAGCAGCGCGCTAGCGGGGGGGCAGGATACGCAGTATTTT. Translation: CASSALAGGQDTQYF.

On this clone: This specimen includes other DNA sequences encoding the same CDR3. In nucleotides, the CDR3 is TGTGCCAGCAGCTTAGGTCAGGGAGGCGAAAAACTGTTTTTT. It yields the protein CASSLGQGGEKLFF. The chain combines TRBV7-2 with TRBJ1-4; tentatively, D is TRBD1 (5 bases). CDR1 SGHTA and CDR2 FQGNSA come from the germline V gene. V dropped 1 base and J dropped 8 bases, with 11 bases sitting between them. The CDR3 spans 14 residues. Variable domain in full (rest from reference TRBV7-2 and TRBJ1-4): GAGVSQSPSNKVTEKGKDVELRCDPISGHTALYWYRQSLGQGLEFLIYFQGNSAPDKSGLPSDRFSAERTGGSVSTLTIQRTQQEDSAVYLCASSLGQGGEKLFFGSGTQLSVL.

V is TRBV7-3 and J is TRBJ2-3, with 10 positions matching TRBD2. V was pared by 4 bases and J by 2 bases, with 6 bases of the junction left unmatched. CDR3 length: 16 amino acids. Germline values: CDR1 SGHTA, CDR2 FQGTGA. The CDR3 coding sequence is TGTGCCAGCAGCTCTGGGACTAGCGCGAACACAGATACGCAGTATTTT. Translating gives CASSSGTSANTDTQYF.

The chain uses TRBV5-1 and TRBJ2-1; TRBD2 aligns across 8 bases. Germline CDR1 and CDR2: SGHRS and YFSETQ. J gave up 0 bases and V 4 bases, and 15 bases lay outside the gene matches. CDR3 length: 19 amino acids. The CDR3 sequence: CASSPQPRGALSSYNEQFF. CDR3 bases: TGCGCCAGCAGCCCGCAGCCGCGGGGGGCACTCAGCTCCTACAATGAGCAGTTCTTC.

This clone has only one observation. The J gene is TRBJ1-1, the V gene TRBV5-1; no firm D call. Germline-derived CDR1 and CDR2 are SGHRS and YFSETQ. Trimming stripped 3 bases from V and 6 bases from J, with 6 bases between. CDR3 length: 11 amino acids. The CDR3 nucleotides read TGCGCCAGCAGCTCGGGAGCTGAAGCTTTCTTT. Translating gives CASSSGAEAFF.

V and J are TRBV6-6 and TRBJ2-5, with 10 nucleotides matching TRBD2. Germline values: CDR1 MNHNY, CDR2 SVGAGI (reference sequence). The ends lost 2 bases at V and 7 bases at J; junction bases unmatched: 7. The CDR3 runs to 15 residues. In DNA, the CDR3 is TGTGCCAGCAGTTACGGTGGACTAGCGGAAGGGACCCAGTACTTC. This translates into CASSYGGLAEGTQYF.

The chain is built from TRBV30 and TRBJ1-2, with 8 nucleotides matching TRBD1. The CDR3 loop spans 15 amino acids. V dropped 2 bases and J dropped 6; count of bases not matched to a gene: 11. Per the germline V gene, CDR1 is GTSNPN and CDR2 is SVGIG (reference sequence). Here the CDR3 DNA reads TGTGCCTGGAGTAGAGGACAGGGAGGATTGGATGGCTACACCTTC. Protein product: CAWSRGQGGLDGYTF.

V gene TRBV5-6 combines with J gene TRBJ2-5, with TRBD1 matching 11 bases. CDR3 length: 17 residues. V lost 0 bases to trimming and J lost 4 bases; unmatched junction nucleotides: 8. CDR1 is SGHDT, CDR2 YYEEEE, per germline. CDR3 sequence: CASSLATGTGGIETQYF. CDR3 nucleotides: TGTGCCAGCAGCTTGGCCACGGGGACAGGGGGAATAGAGACCCAGTACTTC.

This chain uses TRBV5-4 with TRBJ2-7; 13 bases map to TRBD2. J lost 5 bases, V lost 1 base, and 3 bases had no gene match. Germline V CDR1 and CDR2: SGHNT, YYREEE (reference sequence). The CDR3 totals 15 residues. DNA of the CDR3: TGTGCCAGCAGCTTGACTAGCGGGGGGGCCCACGAGCAGTACTTC. This codes for CASSLTSGGAHEQYF.

V and J are TRBV19 and TRBJ1-1; 7 bases align to TRBD1. The CDR3 is made up of 16 amino acids. Germline CDR1 reads LNHDA; CDR2 reads SQIVND (reference sequence). Unmatched junction bases numbered 18, after V lost 7 bases and J lost 7 bases. The chain's CDR3 is CASNSQGPKRVFEAFF. In DNA form, the CDR3 reads TGTGCCAGTAATTCACAGGGGCCGAAGAGGGTGTTTGAAGCTTTCTTT.

The gene calls are TRBV12-3 or TRBV12-4 and TRBJ2-7, with a tentative D call TRBD1 (5 bases). The CDR3 runs 13 residues. V lost 1 base to trimming and J lost 6 bases, with 10 bases between them. CDR3 nucleotides: TGTGCCAGCAGTTTAGGGACATACTCCGAGCAGTACTTC. This translates into CASSLGTYSEQYF.

V and J are TRBV19 and TRBJ2-3; D remains ambiguous. The CDR3 has 12 amino acids. Trimming took 6 bases from V and 4 from J, leaving 8 bases between them. Germline V CDR1 and CDR2: LNHDA, SQIVND (reference sequence). In nucleotides, the CDR3 is TGTGCCAGTAGCCCGTCCCCAGATACGCAGTATTTT. Protein: CASSPSPDTQYF.

The rearrangement uses TRBV3-1 (or the pseudogene TRBV3-2) and TRBJ2-3, with 7 positions matching TRBD1. This CDR3 spans 16 amino acids. The ends lost 3 bases at V and 1 base at J; junction bases unmatched: 7. Germline V gives CDR1 LGHDT, CDR2 YNNKEL (reference sequence). CDR3 in amino acids: CASSQRQGAGTDTQYF. The CDR3, as DNA: TGTGCCAGCAGCCAGAGACAGGGTGCGGGCACAGATACGCAGTATTTT.

The chain couples TRBV5-4 to TRBJ1-2, with 7 bases that match TRBD1. V lost 4 bases to trimming and J lost 6 bases; unmatched junction nucleotides: 15. Looked up from germline, CDR1 is SGHNT and CDR2 is YYREEE (reference sequence). The CDR3 covers 16 residues. CDR3 amino acids: CASSPGGTAPFDGYTF. CDR3 sequence (DNA): TGTGCCAGCAGCCCGGGGGGGACAGCCCCTTTCGATGGCTACACCTTC. The variable domain in full, with the rest retrieved from reference TRBV5-4 and TRBJ1-2, is ETGVTQSPTHLIKTRGQQVTLRCSSQSGHNTVSWYQQALGQGPQFIFQYYREEENGRGNFPPRFSGLQFPNYSSELNVNALELDDSALYLCASSPGGTAPFDGYTFGSGTRLTVV.

V usage is TRBV6-5 and J usage is TRBJ1-2; possibly TRBD1 for D (5 bases). CDR3 length equals 15 residues. From germline, CDR1 is MNHEY and CDR2 SVGAGI. The germline V and J ends were trimmed by 4 bases and 0 bases, with 12 bases remaining between them. CDR3 nucleotide sequence: TGTGCCAGCAGTTCCGGGGGAATAGCTAACTATGGCTACACCTTC. This encodes CASSSGGIANYGYTF.

The chain carries TRBV4-1 and TRBJ1-2; 9 bases map to TRBD1. The CDR3 is made up of 16 amino acids. Germline V gene data show CDR1 as MGHRA and CDR2 as YSYEKL. J gave up 4 bases and V 1 base, and 7 bases lay outside the gene matches. The CDR3 here is CASSQVDRTGVYGYTF. As DNA, the CDR3 is TGCGCCAGCAGCCAAGTAGATCGGACAGGGGTCTATGGCTACACCTTC.

The chain is built from TRBV7-9 and TRBJ1-1; D is unclear. Trimming removed 3 bases from V and 1 base from J, with 12 bases in between. The CDR3 is 15 residues long. Germline CDR1 SEHNR, CDR2 FQNEAQ (reference sequence). The CDR3 protein is CASSFWEVPNTEAFF. The CDR3, as DNA: TGTGCCAGCAGCTTTTGGGAGGTCCCGAACACTGAAGCTTTCTTT.

The chain uses TRBV30 and TRBJ2-3, with 11 bases lining up with TRBD2. CDR1 is GTSNPN, CDR2 SVGIG, per germline (reference sequence). The CDR3 has 16 residues. V was pared by 0 bases and J by 3 bases, with 5 bases of the junction left unmatched. CDR3 region: CAWSVPSGGTTDTQYF. The CDR3 DNA sequence: TGTGCCTGGAGTGTACCTAGCGGGGGGACGACAGATACGCAGTATTTT. Full variable domain (outside the CDR3, taken from reference TRBV30 and TRBJ2-3): SQTIHQWPATLVQPVGSPLSLECTVEGTSNPNLYWYRQAAGRGLQLLFYSVGIGQISSEVPQNLSASRPQDRQFILSSKKLLLSDSGFYLCAWSVPSGGTTDTQYFGPGTRLTVL.

This clone was counted many times. This rearrangement joins TRBV9 to TRBJ2-6; 7 positions match TRBD1. The CDR3 loop spans 18 amino acids. Germline V gives CDR1 SGDLS, CDR2 YYNGEE. With 3 bases clipped from V and 0 bases from J, the junction kept 9 bases outside the gene matches. In nucleotides, the CDR3 is TGTGCCAGCAGCGAAAGGGCGGCAGGGGGCTCTGGGGCCAACGTCCTGACTTTC. As protein: CASSERAAGGSGANVLTF.

This clone was seen a few times. This chain links TRBV18 with TRBJ1-1; D gene unclear. The CDR3 runs to 14 residues. V dropped 0 bases and J dropped 8 bases, with 13 bases sitting between them. Germline values: CDR1 KGHSH, CDR2 LQKENI. CDR3 bases: TGTGCCAGCTCACCACCATCCGGTTCTCGGGAAGCTTTCTTT. Translation gives CASSPPSGSREAFF.

This rearrangement joins TRBV29-1 to TRBJ2-1, with TRBD2 matching over 10 bases. The germline gives CDR1 SQVTM, CDR2 ANQGSEA. CDR3 length equals 18 residues. The ends lost 0 bases at V and 0 bases at J; junction bases unmatched: 8. The CDR3 nucleotides are TGCAGCGTTGAAGATGGTACTAGCGGGGTGCCCTCCTACAATGAGCAGTTCTTC. Protein product: CSVEDGTSGVPSYNEQFF.

This clone was seen a single time. The chain is built from TRBV6-6 and TRBJ1-4; the D is unclear. CDR1 MNHNY and CDR2 SVGAGI come from the germline V gene (reference sequence). This CDR3 comprises 15 residues. Trimming took off 1 base at V and 4 bases at J, with 10 bases between the two ends. CDR3 amino acids: CASSYYPGLNEKLFF. In DNA form, the CDR3 reads TGTGCCAGCAGTTACTACCCTGGGCTTAATGAAAAACTGTTTTTT.

A few counts support this clone. V usage is TRBV19 and J usage is TRBJ2-5; 8 positions match TRBD2. This CDR3 is built from 13 residues. Trimming removed 6 bases from V and 1 base from J; junction bases left unmatched: 1. Germline-derived CDR1 and CDR2 are LNHDA and SQIVND (reference sequence). This chain's CDR3 is CASRTSAQETQYF. DNA for the CDR3: TGTGCCAGTAGGACTAGCGCCCAAGAGACCCAGTACTTC.

The V and J genes are TRBV27 and TRBJ1-2, with 8 bases aligning to TRBD1. The CDR3 sequence is 14 residues long. Losses at the gene ends were 5 bases for V and 1 base for J; bases not matched to a gene: 3. CDR1 and CDR2 (germline): MNHEY, SMNVEV (reference sequence). As DNA, the CDR3 is TGTGCCAGCAGTGCCAGGGGGCATAACTATGGCTACACCTTC. Translation gives CASSARGHNYGYTF.

CDR3 amino acids: CASSVGQGYYEQYF. In nucleotides, the CDR3 is TGTGCCAGCAGCGTTGGACAGGGATACTACGAGCAGTACTTC. This chain connects TRBV11-2 to TRBJ2-7; 8 bases map to TRBD1. The germline gives CDR1 SGHAT, CDR2 FQNNGV. Trimming removed 5 bases from V and 3 bases from J; junction bases left unmatched: 6. The CDR3 contains 14 residues.

The chain combines TRBV7-9 with TRBJ1-3; D might be TRBD1 (5 bases). Germline V gives CDR1 SEHNR, CDR2 FQNEAQ (reference sequence). Deletions cut 8 bases from V and 0 bases from J, with 11 bases between. There are 14 residues in the CDR3. CDR3 nucleotides: TGTGCCAGCGGAGGGGTCCGCTCTGGAAACACCATATATTTT. Its protein product is CASGGVRSGNTIYF.

This chain connects TRBV15 to TRBJ2-7, with 9 nucleotides matching TRBD2. CDR1 and CDR2 from the germline V gene are LNHNV and YYDKDF (reference sequence). With V trimmed by 0 bases and J by 4 bases, 1 base remained unmatched. The CDR3 contains 14 residues. The CDR3 here is CATSRDLAGYEQYF. In DNA form, the CDR3 reads TGTGCCACCAGCAGAGATCTAGCGGGGTACGAGCAGTACTTC.

The chain recombines TRBV7-3 with TRBJ2-1; no clear D. The germline V gene has CDR1 SGHTA and CDR2 FQGTGA. V was pared by 5 bases and J by 0 bases, with 11 bases between. The CDR3 runs to 15 residues. The CDR3, as DNA: TGTGCCAGCAGCCCGTACTCGAGCTCCTACAATGAGCAGTTCTTC. Its translation: CASSPYSSSYNEQFF.

This chain links TRBV27 with TRBJ1-5; D not certain. The CDR3 is 13 residues long. The V gene's germline CDR1 is MNHEY and CDR2 SMNVEV (reference sequence). Between the trimmed V and J ends, which lost 6 bases and 6 bases, there was a span of 12 bases. The CDR3 sequence is CASRATFGQPQHF. CDR3 nucleotides: TGTGCCAGCAGGGCGACATTCGGTCAGCCCCAGCATTTT.

The V call is TRBV5-1, the J call TRBJ2-3, with D possibly matching TRBD1 (6 bases). There are 15 residues in the CDR3. In germline, CDR1 is SGHRS, CDR2 YFSETQ. Trimming cost V 0 bases and J 5 bases, with 13 bases left between them. The CDR3 loop reads CASSLATGSGDTQYF. The DNA of the CDR3 is TGCGCCAGCAGCTTGGCGACAGGCAGTGGAGATACGCAGTATTTT.